Listed below are T cell receptor beta chains from one sample, sequenced in a study of CD8+ T cells in alopecia areata. Libraries were prepared by immunoSEQ multiplex PCR; TCRdb keeps only in-frame clonotypes and omits some of them. Of around 270,000 clones in the sample, nearly 60% are singletons; the top ten hold more than 1.5%. The sample was CD4+ T cells sorted from blood, taken at week 24, from a patient treated with tofacitinib. The receptors were gathered from a human donor with alopecia areata. Both conserved end residues are part of each CDR3. A D gene is named only where the DNA matches it firmly. Some rows mark clone size as missing; the rest say once, few, many or name a class of expanded clone.

V	size	J	D	CDR3	DNA
TRBV29-1	-	TRBJ1-1	-	CSVYRTMNTEAFF	TGCAGCGTTTACAGGACCATGAACACTGAAGCTTTCTTT
TRBV5-1	-	TRBJ2-1	-	CASAARPYNEQFF	TGCGCCAGCGCGGCTCGGCCTTACAATGAGCAGTTCTTC
TRBV4-1	-	TRBJ2-5	-	CASSQDRSEETQYF	TGCGCCAGCAGCCAAGATCGATCAGAAGAGACCCAGTACTTC
TRBV1	-	TRBJ2-1	-	CTSSQGLAGQQFF	TGCACCAGCAGCCAGGGATTAGCGGGGCAGCAGTTCTTC
TRBV11-2	-	TRBJ2-5	-	CASSLSLGETQYF	TGTGCCAGCAGCTTATCACTAGGAGAGACCCAGTACTTC
TRBV29-1	few	TRBJ1-1	TRBD1	CSALEGQANTEAFF	TGCAGCGCCCTCGAAGGACAGGCGAACACTGAAGCTTTCTTT
TRBV30	once	TRBJ1-2	TRBD1	CAWSPPPPGQGPYGYTF	TGTGCCTGGAGTCCCCCTCCACCTGGACAGGGACCTTATGGCTACACCTTC
TRBV7-9	few	TRBJ2-1	-	CASSYTGLVGDYNEQFF	TGTGCCAGCAGCTACACTGGCCTAGTCGGTGACTACAATGAGCAGTTCTTC
TRBV28	once	TRBJ1-2	-	CASRPPGAGSYGYTF	TGTGCCAGCAGGCCTCCCGGGGCGGGCAGCTATGGCTACACCTTC
TRBV27	once	TRBJ2-7	-	CASSFGSRWLGIPYEQYF	TGTGCCAGCAGTTTCGGGTCCCGCTGGCTAGGCATTCCCTACGAGCAGTACTTC
TRBV15	-	TRBJ2-4	TRBD1	CATRQGAKNIQYF	TGTGCCACCCGACAGGGGGCCAAAAACATTCAGTACTTC
TRBV6-1	-	TRBJ2-7	TRBD1	CASSPTVDRGLEQYF	TGTGCCAGCAGCCCGACGGTGGACAGGGGGCTCGAGCAGTACTTC
TRBV30	once	TRBJ2-7	-	CACYRASSYEQYF	TGTGCCTGTTACAGGGCTAGCTCCTACGAGCAGTACTTC
TRBV5-6	-	TRBJ1-2	TRBD1	CASSSGQSSRYTF	TGTGCCAGCAGCTCGGGACAGTCATCCCGCTACACCTTC
TRBV5-5	few	TRBJ1-1	-	CASSFRRQNTEAFF	TGTGCCAGCAGCTTTAGGCGACAGAACACTGAAGCTTTCTTT
TRBV15	-	TRBJ1-6	-	CATSRENNSPLHF	TGTGCCACCAGCAGAGAAAACAATTCACCCCTCCACTTT
TRBV29-1	few	TRBJ1-2	-	CSVAGRTALENYGYTF	TGCAGCGTCGCCGGGAGGACAGCCCTCGAAAACTATGGCTACACCTTC
TRBV18	-	TRBJ1-2	TRBD1	CASSPGPTGYGYTF	TGTGCCAGCTCACCCGGGCCGACAGGGTATGGCTACACCTTC
TRBV11-2	-	TRBJ1-1	-	CASSLVDRQVSFEAFF	TGTGCCAGCAGCTTAGTCGACCGACAGGTTTCGTTTGAAGCTTTCTTT
TRBV4-3	-	TRBJ2-7	-	CASSQDAPGSAYEQYF	TGCGCCAGCAGCCAAGATGCCCCCGGGTCGGCCTACGAGCAGTACTTC
TRBV29-1	-	TRBJ1-2	-	CSVESAGQSAYGYTF	TGCAGCGTTGAATCGGCAGGGCAGTCTGCCTATGGCTACACCTTC
TRBV7-2	-	TRBJ1-2	TRBD1	CASTLQGALGYTF	TGTGCCAGCACCTTACAGGGGGCGCTTGGCTACACCTTC
TRBV11-1	-	TRBJ2-5	TRBD2	CASSLRLAETQYF	TGTGCCAGCAGCCTTAGACTAGCAGAGACCCAGTACTTC
TRBV6-5	-	TRBJ2-1	TRBD2	CASRAGGWNEQFF	TGTGCCAGCAGAGCGGGGGGATGGAATGAGCAGTTCTTC
TRBV5-1	-	TRBJ2-6	-	CASSLDSRANVLTF	TGCGCCAGCAGCTTGGACTCGCGGGCCAACGTCCTGACTTTC
TRBV10-3	-	TRBJ1-1	TRBD1	CAISSNTGEAEAFF	TGTGCCATCAGTAGTAATACAGGGGAGGCTGAAGCTTTCTTT
TRBV27	-	TRBJ1-4	-	CASRQSGGNEKLFF	TGTGCCAGCAGACAATCGGGGGGTAATGAAAAACTGTTTTTT
TRBV2	few	TRBJ2-5	-	CASSENQETQYF	TGTGCCAGCAGTGAAAACCAAGAGACCCAGTACTTC
TRBV4-2	-	TRBJ1-2	TRBD1	CASSLGQGDGYTF	TGTGCCAGCAGCCTGGGACAGGGAGACGGCTACACCTTC
TRBV29-1	-	TRBJ1-2	TRBD1	CSESAGQNYGYTF	TGCAGCGAGTCAGCGGGACAGAACTATGGCTACACCTTC
TRBV27	-	TRBJ2-1	TRBD1	CASREGQGGYNEQFF	TGTGCCAGCAGGGAAGGACAGGGAGGCTACAATGAGCAGTTCTTC
TRBV25-1	-	TRBJ1-3	-	CASTGGILGNTIYF	TGTGCCAGCACTGGGGGTATTCTTGGAAACACCATATATTTT
TRBV29-1	few	TRBJ2-1	-	CSLGRNRWDEQFF	TGCAGCCTGGGGCGGAATCGGTGGGATGAGCAGTTCTTC
TRBV2	-	TRBJ1-5	-	CATRRDSNQPQHF	TGTGCCACACGACGGGATAGCAATCAGCCCCAGCATTTT
TRBV15	-	TRBJ2-3	TRBD1	CATSPWTGDTDTQYF	TGTGCCACCAGCCCTTGGACAGGCGACACAGATACGCAGTATTTT
TRBV19	few	TRBJ2-1	TRBD2	CASSASSGDEQFF	TGTGCCAGTAGTGCGAGTAGCGGGGACGAGCAGTTCTTC
TRBV28	-	TRBJ1-5	-	CASSFSSNQPQHF	TGTGCCAGCAGTTTTTCTAGCAATCAGCCCCAGCATTTT
TRBV6-1	few	TRBJ2-5	-	CASRPRSPLWGTQYF	TGTGCCAGCAGGCCGAGGTCTCCGCTATGGGGGACCCAGTACTTC
TRBV28	-	TRBJ1-2	-	CASSSPLLGGRLGGYTF	TGTGCCAGCAGTTCCCCCTTACTGGGGGGGCGGTTGGGTGGCTACACCTTC
TRBV20-1	-	TRBJ1-2	-	CSATDNYGYTF	TGCAGTGCAACAGACAACTATGGCTACACCTTC
TRBV15	-	TRBJ1-1	-	CASQPDRVKNTEAFF	TGTGCCTCCCAACCGGACAGAGTGAAGAACACTGAAGCTTTCTTT
TRBV2	-	TRBJ2-1	TRBD2	CASSERRLAGGKTYNEQFF	TGTGCCAGCAGTGAACGGCGATTAGCGGGGGGTAAAACCTACAATGAGCAGTTCTTC
TRBV11-1	-	TRBJ2-7	TRBD1	CASSLPGQGAREQYF	TGTGCCAGCAGCCTGCCGGGACAGGGGGCGCGTGAGCAGTACTTC
TRBV4-2	-	TRBJ2-2	-	CASSSGRLFF	TGTGCCAGCAGCTCAGGTCGGCTGTTTTTT
TRBV2	-	TRBJ1-1	-	CAGGLGQGTEAFF	TGTGCCGGAGGATTGGGCCAGGGCACTGAAGCTTTCTTT
TRBV5-4	-	TRBJ2-1	TRBD2	CASSLTSGGADEQFF	TGTGCCAGCAGCTTAACTAGCGGGGGGGCCGATGAGCAGTTCTTC
TRBV25-1	few	TRBJ1-3	-	CASSGAEPLGNTIYF	TGTGCCAGCAGTGGAGCCGAGCCTCTCGGGAACACCATATATTTT
TRBV5-1	-	TRBJ1-2	-	CASSLPSYGYTF	TGCGCCAGCAGCTTACCTTCTTATGGCTACACCTTC
TRBV28	-	TRBJ1-2	-	CASIALGGYTF	TGTGCCAGCATCGCTTTGGGTGGCTACACCTTC
TRBV2	-	TRBJ1-2	-	CASSDSGSGGYTF	TGTGCCAGCAGTGATAGTGGGTCTGGTGGCTACACCTTC
TRBV9	few	TRBJ2-1	-	CASSVVDYNNEQFF	TGTGCCAGCAGCGTAGTGGACTACAACAATGAGCAGTTCTTC
TRBV7-9	-	TRBJ2-3	-	CASSFRMGGRSTDTQYF	TGTGCCAGCAGCTTCCGCATGGGAGGACGGAGCACAGATACGCAGTATTTT
TRBV29-1	-	TRBJ2-5	TRBD1	CSVLRQGTGAQYF	TGCAGCGTTTTGAGACAGGGGACCGGGGCCCAGTACTTC
TRBV2	-	TRBJ1-5	TRBD1	CASSLQGNQPQHF	TGTGCCAGCAGTTTACAGGGGAATCAGCCCCAGCATTTT
TRBV6-5	-	TRBJ1-1	-	CASSYSLRNTEAFF	TGTGCCAGCAGTTACTCCCTTAGGAACACTGAAGCTTTCTTT
TRBV7-2	-	TRBJ1-2	-	CASKGQPTNYGYTF	TGTGCCAGCAAAGGGCAGCCAACTAACTATGGCTACACCTTC
TRBV11-3	few	TRBJ2-1	-	CASSLGADNEQFF	TGTGCCAGCAGCTTAGGAGCGGACAATGAGCAGTTCTTC
TRBV6-4	-	TRBJ1-2	-	CASSDDNYGYTF	TGTGCCAGCAGTGACGACAACTATGGCTACACCTTC
TRBV10-3	few	TRBJ2-1	-	CAISSSGTYNEQFF	TGTGCCATCAGTAGTAGCGGTACCTACAATGAGCAGTTCTTC
TRBV5-6	few	TRBJ2-1	TRBD2	CASSPQGLAGHNEQFF	TGTGCCAGCAGCCCTCAGGGGCTAGCGGGGCACAATGAGCAGTTCTTC